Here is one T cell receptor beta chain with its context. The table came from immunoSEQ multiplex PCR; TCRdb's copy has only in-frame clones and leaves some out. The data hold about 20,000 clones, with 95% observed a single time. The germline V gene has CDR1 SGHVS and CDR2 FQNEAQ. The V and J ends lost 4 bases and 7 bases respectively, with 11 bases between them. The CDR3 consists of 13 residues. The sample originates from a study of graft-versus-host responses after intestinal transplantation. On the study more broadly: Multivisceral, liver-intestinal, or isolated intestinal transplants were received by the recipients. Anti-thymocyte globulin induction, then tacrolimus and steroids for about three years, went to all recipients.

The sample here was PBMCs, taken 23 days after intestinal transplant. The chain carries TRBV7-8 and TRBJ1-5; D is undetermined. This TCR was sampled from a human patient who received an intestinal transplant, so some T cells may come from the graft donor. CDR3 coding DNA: TGTGCCAGCAGCTCCGATGTCGAGCAGCCCCAGCATTTT. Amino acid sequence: CASSSDVEQPQHF. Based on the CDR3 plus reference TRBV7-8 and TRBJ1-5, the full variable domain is GAGVSQSPRYKVAKRGQDVALRCDPISGHVSLFWYQQALGQGPEFLTYFQNEAQLDKSGLPSDRFFAERPEGSVSTLKIQRTQQEDSAVYLCASSSDVEQPQHFGDGTRLSIL.